One and the same sample provided the 30 T cell receptor beta chains below, sequenced in a study of cytomegalovirus exposure and HLA in healthy donors. In the PCR, 60 Vbeta and 13 Jbeta primers were used. TCRdb keeps only in-frame clones here, not all; method: immunoSEQ multiplex PCR. The sample yields about 130,000 clones, 60% to 80% seen once. Sequencing was performed on PBMCs. These receptors were collected from a woman aged 60-75 years in good health and CMV-seropositive.

The V gene is TRBV11-1, the J gene TRBJ1-4; D unresolved. The CDR3 spans 15 residues. V lost 6 bases and J 0 bases, leaving 11 bases between the germline ends. Germline lookup yields CDR1 SGHAT and CDR2 FQDESV (reference sequence). CDR3 DNA sequence: TGTGCCAGCAGTCAAGGGAGGGCAACTAATGAAAAACTGTTTTTT. It translates to CASSQGRATNEKLFF.

The gene calls are TRBV6-5 and TRBJ1-5; 7 positions agree with TRBD1. V was pared by 6 bases and J by 6 bases, with 8 bases of the junction left unmatched. Germline V CDR1 and CDR2: MNHEY, SVGAGI. CDR3 length equals 14 residues. The CDR3 DNA reads as TGTGCCAGCAGGCCCCAACAGGGGATTCAGCCCCAGCATTTT. Translation gives CASRPQQGIQPQHF.

There are a few counts of this clone. The chain joins TRBV27 to TRBJ2-2, with 9 bases matching TRBD2. The CDR3 runs to 15 residues. Germline V CDR1 and CDR2: MNHEY, SMNVEV (reference sequence). V lost 4 bases to trimming and J lost 4 bases; unmatched junction nucleotides: 4. CDR3 sequence (DNA): TGTGCCAGCAGTTCCCTAGCGGGGCGCACCGGGGAGCTGTTTTTT. Translated: CASSSLAGRTGELFF.

The CDR3 nucleotides read TGTGCCAGCTTCCCCGGACAGGGTACCACTGAAGCTTTCTTT. Its protein product is CASFPGQGTTEAFF. The chain uses TRBV18 and TRBJ1-1; the match to TRBD1 covers 8 bases. V dropped 7 bases and J dropped 4; count of bases not matched to a gene: 8. The CDR3 contains 14 residues. The germline V gene encodes CDR1 KGHSH and CDR2 LQKENI.

The V gene is TRBV23-1, the J gene TRBJ1-5; D is uncertain. TRBV23-1 is known as an ORF, though its function is uncertain. V was clipped by 0 bases and J by 1 base, with 10 bases between them. This CDR3 is 16 amino acids long. CDR3 loop: CASSQSPAASNQPQHF. CDR3 sequence (DNA): TGCGCCAGCAGTCAATCTCCGGCGGCGAGCAATCAGCCCCAGCATTTT.

This chain joins TRBV5-1 and TRBJ2-2; 11 bases agree with TRBD2. The CDR3 runs 16 residues. The V segment lost 4 bases and the J segment 6 bases; nucleotides outside the gene matches: 8. The germline gives CDR1 SGHRS, CDR2 YFSETQ. The CDR3 loop reads CASSPLAGGPSGELFF. The CDR3 DNA reads as TGCGCCAGCAGCCCCTTAGCGGGGGGGCCGTCCGGGGAGCTGTTTTTT.

This clone was recorded only once. This chain uses TRBV5-1 with TRBJ2-1; 8 bases agree with TRBD2. V shed 4 bases, J shed 5 bases, and the junction held 8 bases outside the gene matches. The CDR3 consists of 15 residues. The germline V gene has CDR1 SGHRS and CDR2 YFSETQ. The CDR3 nucleotides are TGCGCCAGCAGCCAGGCGGGGGGCGGGAACAATGAGCAGTTCTTC. Its protein is CASSQAGGGNNEQFF. Based on the CDR3 plus reference TRBV5-1 and TRBJ2-1, the full variable domain is KAGVTQTPRYLIKTRGQQVTLSCSPISGHRSVSWYQQTPGQGLQFLFEYFSETQRNKGNFPGRFSGRQFSNSRSEMNVSTLELGDSALYLCASSQAGGGNNEQFFGPGTRLTVL.

This clone was seen only a few times. The rearrangement joins TRBV6-1 to TRBJ2-7; 8 bases line up with TRBD1. Per germline, CDR1 MNHNS and CDR2 SASEGT. V shed 6 bases and J 5 bases; nucleotides not matched to a gene: 6. The CDR3 has 13 residues. Here the CDR3 DNA reads TGTGCCAGCAGGGGCTGGACAGGGCACGAGCAGTACTTC. Its translation is CASRGWTGHEQYF.

V gene TRBV5-1 combines with J gene TRBJ1-2, with a weak D call TRBD1 (5 bases). CDR1 is SGHRS and CDR2 is YFSETQ in the germline V gene. The V and J ends lost 1 base and 6 bases respectively, with 13 bases between them. This CDR3 spans 14 amino acids. The CDR3 sequence: CASSLLGARDGYTF. CDR3 coding DNA: TGCGCCAGCAGCTTGTTAGGGGCCAGGGATGGCTACACCTTC.

The chain recombines TRBV4-1 with TRBJ1-5; D is perhaps TRBD1 (5 bases). Germline values: CDR1 MGHRA, CDR2 YSYEKL. V lost 1 base to trimming and J lost 12 bases, with 13 bases between them. The CDR3 consists of 13 residues. The CDR3 sequence is CASSQGPGDSQHF. The CDR3, as DNA: TGCGCCAGCAGCCAAGGTCCAGGAGACAGCCAGCATTTT.

This clone was counted between two and nine times. The chain employs TRBV11-2 and TRBJ1-4, with D uncertain. Germline assignment: CDR1 SGHAT and CDR2 FQNNGV. V was pared by 5 bases and J by 0 bases, with 10 bases between. The CDR3 spans 15 residues. CDR3 DNA: TGTGCCAGCAGCCCTCAGAAGTCAACTAATGAAAAACTGTTTTTT. Translated: CASSPQKSTNEKLFF.

This chain joins TRBV10-2 and TRBJ2-6, with 7 positions matching TRBD1. The V gene's germline CDR1 is WSHSY and CDR2 SAAADI. This CDR3 region has 18 residues. The V and J ends lost 6 bases and 0 bases, in that order; junction bases with no gene match: 11. CDR3: CASRRTGDFPSGANVLTF. The CDR3 DNA is TGCGCCAGCAGGAGGACAGGTGATTTTCCCTCTGGGGCCAACGTCCTGACTTTC.

This clone came up once. J is TRBJ2-3 and V is TRBV7-6; D remains unclear. CDR1 is SGHVS, CDR2 FNYEAQ, per germline. Trimming cost V 5 bases and J 5 bases, with 8 bases left between them. The CDR3 runs to 12 residues. CDR3 sequence (DNA): TGTGCCAGCAGCCTAAATGGAGATACGCAGTATTTT. Its protein product is CASSLNGDTQYF.

This clone turned up a few times. The chain is built from TRBV10-3 and TRBJ1-5, with 10 bases identical to TRBD1. This CDR3 comprises 14 residues. The V gene end was trimmed by 6 bases and the J gene end by 4 bases; junction bases not matched to a gene: 3. Germline CDR1 is ENHRY and CDR2 is SYGVKD. The CDR3 reads CAIRGGQGNQPQHF. The CDR3 DNA reads TGTGCCATCAGAGGGGGACAGGGGAATCAGCCCCAGCATTTT.

This rearrangement joins TRBV7-3 to TRBJ1-1; possibly TRBD1 for D (6 bases). Trimming took off 1 base at V and 3 bases at J, with 9 bases between the two ends. The CDR3 loop spans 14 amino acids. Germline loops: CDR1 SGHTA, CDR2 FQGTGA. In DNA, the CDR3 is TGTGCCAGCAGCTTAAGGTCAGGGGACACTGAAGCTTTCTTT. The encoded protein is CASSLRSGDTEAFF.

The chain has TRBV4-1 and TRBJ1-5, with a weak D call TRBD1 (6 bases). The CDR3 is 15 residues long. With 3 bases removed from V and 5 bases from J, the gap between germline ends came to 14 bases. Germline CDR1 and CDR2: MGHRA and YSYEKL. CDR3 DNA sequence: TGCGCCAGCAGCCAGACAATACAGGGCTATCAGCCCCAGCATTTT. It codes for CASSQTIQGYQPQHF.

The V and J genes are TRBV9 and TRBJ2-7; 7 nucleotides agree with TRBD1. Germline V gene data show CDR1 as SGDLS and CDR2 as YYNGEE. The CDR3 loop spans 16 amino acids. The J segment lost 0 bases and the V segment lost 2 bases, leaving 8 bases of the junction unmatched. CDR3 nucleotide sequence: TGTGCCAGCAGCGTTACCGGGACAGATAGCTCCTACGAGCAGTACTTC. Amino acids: CASSVTGTDSSYEQYF.

This clone has more than one count but fewer than ten. The V call is TRBV14, the J call TRBJ2-3; D might be TRBD2 (5 bases). Germline assignment: CDR1 SGHDN and CDR2 FVKESK. V was trimmed by 4 bases and J by 2 bases, leaving 7 bases between them. CDR3 size: 13 residues. DNA for the CDR3: TGTGCCAGCAGCCGGACTTACACAGATACGCAGTATTTT. It encodes CASSRTYTDTQYF.

V usage is TRBV7-2 and J usage is TRBJ1-5; D is undetermined. The CDR3 is 16 residues long. V gave up 5 bases and J gave up 0 bases, with 14 bases separating them. Germline V gene data show CDR1 as SGHTA and CDR2 as FQGNSA. The CDR3 DNA follows: TGTGCCAGCAGCCAAGCAACCACAGCTAGCAATCAGCCCCAGCATTTT. It specifies CASSQATTASNQPQHF.

The genes are TRBV11-3 and TRBJ2-1, with 7 bases fitting TRBD1. Germline CDR1 is SGHNT and CDR2 is YENEEA. V shed 4 bases and J 2 bases; nucleotides not matched to a gene: 2. CDR3 length equals 14 residues. The DNA of the CDR3 is TGTGCCAGCAGCTCGGGACAGACCTACAATGAGCAGTTCTTC. Residues: CASSSGQTYNEQFF.

This chain uses TRBV15 with TRBJ1-3; D may be TRBD1 (5 bases). CDR1 LNHNV and CDR2 YYDKDF come from the germline V gene (reference sequence). Trimming pared 0 bases from V and 3 bases from J, leaving 12 bases between. The CDR3 length is 16 residues. The chain's CDR3 is CATSRDLAQVGNTIYF. The CDR3 coding sequence is TGTGCCACCAGCAGAGATCTCGCACAGGTTGGAAACACCATATATTTT.

J is TRBJ1-1 and V is TRBV9; a weak D match, TRBD1 (6 bases). Per the germline V gene, CDR1 is SGDLS and CDR2 is YYNGEE. This CDR3 comprises 13 residues. V was cut by 3 bases and J by 9 bases, with 15 bases left in between. The DNA for the CDR3 is TGTGCCAGCAGCGAGGTGGGGCAGGGGCAAGCTTTCTTT. It yields the protein CASSEVGQGQAFF.

V and J are TRBV19 and TRBJ2-2; the match to TRBD1 covers 12 bases. CDR3 size: 16 residues. CDR1 is LNHDA, CDR2 SQIVND, per germline (reference sequence). Trimming cost V 5 bases and J 5 bases; bases outside gene matches: 6. The CDR3 sequence is CASSGGTGGRTGELFF. The CDR3 bases are TGTGCCAGTAGTGGGGGGACAGGGGGCCGGACCGGGGAGCTGTTTTTT.

V and J are TRBV29-1 and TRBJ2-3, with no clear D. V lost 3 bases and J lost 6, with 7 bases in between. Germline V CDR1 and CDR2: SQVTM, ANQGSEA. CDR3 length: 11 residues. Written as DNA, the CDR3 is TGCAGCGTTGATGCGTTGGATACGCAGTATTTT. It codes for CSVDALDTQYF.

Only one count was recorded for this clone. The chain recombines TRBV19 with TRBJ1-5; TRBD1 is a possible D gene (6 bases). Trimming pared 7 bases from V and 2 bases from J, leaving 18 bases between. Germline assignment: CDR1 LNHDA and CDR2 SQIVND (reference sequence). This CDR3 is built from 16 residues. In DNA form, the CDR3 reads TGTGCCAGTACCTTCGAAGGGGGATTCGGCAATCAGCCCCAGCATTTT. Translation gives CASTFEGGFGNQPQHF. The full variable domain, completed using reference TRBV19 and TRBJ1-5, is DGGITQSPKYLFRKEGQNVTLSCEQNLNHDAMYWYRQDPGQGLRLIYYSQIVNDFQKGDIAEGYSVSREKKESFPLTVTSAQKNPTAFYLCASTFEGGFGNQPQHFGDGTRLSIL.

Worth noting for this clone: Different DNA sequences within this sample yield the same CDR3. J is TRBJ2-1 and V is TRBV13, with D possibly TRBD2 on 6 matching bases. V was cut by 1 base and J by 6 bases, with 13 bases left in between. The CDR3 extends over 15 amino acids. CDR1 and CDR2 (germline): PRHDT, FYEKMQ (reference sequence). The CDR3 is CASSLALANVNEQFF. CDR3 in DNA: TGTGCCAGCAGCTTAGCGCTAGCGAACGTCAATGAGCAGTTCTTC.

This clone was picked up a small number of times. V usage is TRBV5-5 and J usage is TRBJ1-1; no definite D call. V lost 5 bases, J lost 3 bases, and 11 bases lay in between. This CDR3 is 13 amino acids long. In germline, CDR1 is SGHKS, CDR2 YYEKEE (reference sequence). CDR3 nucleotide sequence: TGTGCCAGCAGTTCCGAGCTGTACACTGAAGCTTTCTTT. Translation: CASSSELYTEAFF.

CDR3 coding DNA: TGTGCCAGCAGGGTATGGGGAACAGGGAATCAGCCCCAGCATTTT. It specifies CASRVWGTGNQPQHF. The J gene is TRBJ1-5, the V gene TRBV6-1; D possibly corresponds to TRBD1 (6 bases). Germline V gene sequence: CDR1 MNHNS, CDR2 SASEGT. The CDR3 totals 15 residues. With 6 bases removed from V and 4 bases from J, the gap between germline ends came to 16 bases.

The chain combines TRBV7-9 with TRBJ2-2; D is perhaps TRBD1 (5 bases). The V end was cut by 11 bases, the J end by 3 bases, with 10 bases between. Looked up from germline, CDR1 is SEHNR and CDR2 is FQNEAQ (reference sequence). The CDR3 loop spans 12 amino acids. CDR3 loop: CASGWDTGELFF. CDR3 coding DNA: TGTGCCTCAGGGTGGGACACCGGGGAGCTGTTTTTT.

In this sample, this clone turned up once. This chain joins TRBV6-1 and TRBJ1-3; 7 positions match TRBD1. The V gene's germline CDR1 is MNHNS and CDR2 SASEGT. Trimming at V came to 9 bases and at J to 0 bases, leaving 8 bases not matched to a gene. The CDR3 is made up of 15 amino acids. The CDR3 region has the DNA TGTGCCAGTAATGACAGGGCCCTCTCTGGAAACACCATATATTTT. Translated, it gives CASNDRALSGNTIYF.